The T cell receptor (beta chain) under discussion was sequenced for a study of T cells after yellow fever vaccination. General study findings and limits: Most clones from primary vaccination were detected again post-booster (roughly 95% CD4, 88% CD8).

This clonotype was counted at least ten times. Antigen unknown. Universal primer sites and UMIs were introduced during 5'RACE template-switching synthesis of TCR cDNA. TCRdb processed the 5' RACE reads anew with MiXCR; each CDR3 protein has one entry. The sample shows approximately 250,000 distinct CDR3 sequences, less than 7.5% of them seen only once. The CDR3 has 14 residues. V gave up 5 bases and J gave up 4 bases; unmatched junction bases: 6. The specimen was CD4+ T cells sorted from PBMCs, collected on the day of the yellow fever booster vaccination. This sequence was found in a man younger than 40 who received the YFV17D yellow fever vaccine. The chain recombines TRBV12-3 or TRBV12-4 with TRBJ1-1; TRBD1 matches 8 bases. The CDR3 DNA reads TGTGCCAGCAGTCCAGGACAGGGTTTCACTGAAGCTTTCTTT. Its translation: CASSPGQGFTEAFF.